Following are 16 T cell receptor beta chains from one sample sequenced in a study of CD8 T cells in Susac syndrome. Random hexamers were used to reverse transcribe 0.5 to 1 ug of RNA. TCRdb redid the calling of the immunoSEQ multiplex PCR reads with MiXCR, one entry per CDR3 protein. The sample comprises approximately 150,000 distinct CDR3 sequences, 93% of which are singletons, and 0.13% rests with the top ten. Sequencing used CD4+ T cells from PBMCs. These receptor sequences come from a human donor in good health.

This chain uses TRBV2 with TRBJ1-3; a possible D gene is TRBD1 (5 bases). Germline values: CDR1 SNHLY, CDR2 FYNNEI. Trimming cost V 4 bases and J 0 bases, with 7 bases left between them. This CDR3 is built from 14 residues. The CDR3 DNA reads TGTGCCAGCAGTGGACAGCTCTCTGGAAACACCATATATTTT. Its protein product is CASSGQLSGNTIYF.

The chain links TRBV5-1 to TRBJ2-1; 11 bases align to TRBD2. This CDR3 is 16 amino acids long. With V trimmed by 4 bases and J by 2 bases, 5 bases remained unmatched. The germline gives CDR1 SGHRS, CDR2 YFSETQ. CDR3 sequence: CASSPGLADPYNEQFF. The CDR3 DNA sequence: TGCGCCAGCAGCCCGGGACTAGCGGACCCCTACAATGAGCAGTTCTTC.

The V gene is TRBV19, the J gene TRBJ1-5; 9 positions agree with TRBD1. J was trimmed by 7 bases and V by 4 bases; bases with no gene match: 14. This CDR3 contains 17 residues. CDR1 is LNHDA, CDR2 SQIVND, per germline (reference sequence). The CDR3: CASSTDRGQGIIQPQHF. CDR3 bases: TGTGCCAGTAGTACCGACAGGGGACAGGGTATTATACAGCCCCAGCATTTT.

This chain connects TRBV2 to TRBJ2-3; D call uncertain. Germline values: CDR1 SNHLY, CDR2 FYNNEI. This CDR3 spans 14 amino acids. The V end was cut by 0 bases, the J end by 3 bases, with 7 bases between. This CDR3 reads CASSEAAATDTQYF. The CDR3 coding sequence is TGTGCCAGCAGTGAAGCCGCGGCGACAGATACGCAGTATTTT.

V usage is TRBV18 and J usage is TRBJ1-4; D is unclear. Germline CDR1 reads KGHSH; CDR2 reads LQKENI. This CDR3 spans 15 amino acids. Trimming took 3 bases from V and 7 from J, leaving 15 bases between them. CDR3 DNA: TGTGCCAGCTCACCTCCCACCTCTAACAGTGAAAAACTGTTTTTT. It codes for CASSPPTSNSEKLFF.

The chain couples TRBV7-2 to TRBJ1-2; D unresolved. The V end lost 0 bases, the J end lost 2 bases, and 13 bases lay between the germline ends. Germline V gene lookup returns CDR1 SGHTA and CDR2 FQGNSA. The CDR3 has 16 residues. CDR3 coding DNA: TGTGCCAGCAGCTTAGCTGGTACGGGCCGGAACTATGGCTACACCTTC. As protein: CASSLAGTGRNYGYTF.

This rearrangement joins TRBV6-1 to TRBJ1-1; 7 bases agree with TRBD1. V dropped 6 bases and J dropped 0; count of bases not matched to a gene: 7. The CDR3 is made up of 15 amino acids. The germline gives CDR1 MNHNS, CDR2 SASEGT. CDR3 DNA sequence: TGTGCCAGCAGGGGACAGTTACGTCTGAACACTGAAGCTTTCTTT. It encodes CASRGQLRLNTEAFF.

The rearrangement uses TRBV18 and TRBJ1-4; D gene ambiguous. Germline CDR1 is KGHSH and CDR2 is LQKENI. Trimming pared 3 bases from V and 1 base from J, leaving 9 bases between. The length of the CDR3 is 15 residues. The CDR3: CASSPVTKTNEKLFF. The CDR3 DNA reads as TGTGCCAGCTCACCGGTCACAAAAACTAATGAAAAACTGTTTTTT.

Here the CDR3 DNA reads TGTGCCAGCAGCTTTGGGAGAGGTGGGGAGACCCAGTACTTC. Translating gives CASSFGRGGETQYF. This chain links TRBV7-6 with TRBJ2-5, with D possibly being TRBD2 (5 bases). From germline, CDR1 is SGHVS and CDR2 FNYEAQ. The germline V and J ends were trimmed by 3 bases and 5 bases, with 13 bases remaining between them. This CDR3 region has 14 residues.

J is TRBJ2-7 and V is TRBV7-2; no clear D gene. Germline assignment: CDR1 SGHTA and CDR2 FQGNSA. CDR3 length: 12 residues. V was cut by 5 bases and J by 4 bases, with 9 bases left in between. The CDR3 sequence is CASSPSGYEQYF. Here the CDR3 DNA reads TGTGCCAGCAGCCCCTCCGGGTACGAGCAGTACTTC.

The genes are TRBV20-1 and TRBJ2-3, with TRBD1 matching 7 bases. Germline CDR1 reads DFQATT; CDR2 reads SNEGSKA (reference sequence). The CDR3 length is 16 residues. Trimming cost V 2 bases and J 2 bases; bases outside gene matches: 10. CDR3 in amino acids: CSARRHVQGLTDTQYF. The CDR3 DNA follows: TGCAGTGCTAGACGTCACGTACAGGGGCTCACAGATACGCAGTATTTT.

V and J are TRBV29-1 and TRBJ1-2; D not certain. The CDR3 runs 11 residues. Germline V gives CDR1 SQVTM, CDR2 ANQGSEA. Trimming stripped 4 bases from V and 4 bases from J, with 7 bases between. CDR3 amino acids: CSVGAGYGYTF. In DNA, the CDR3 is TGCAGCGTTGGGGCAGGCTATGGCTACACCTTC.

This chain joins TRBV14 and TRBJ2-7; 11 bases are shared with TRBD1. The V gene end was trimmed by 2 bases and the J gene end by 4 bases; junction bases not matched to a gene: 4. Germline-derived CDR1 and CDR2 are SGHDN and FVKESK. The length of the CDR3 is 15 residues. This chain's CDR3 is CASSQIGQGAYEQYF. The DNA of the CDR3 is TGTGCCAGCAGCCAAATCGGACAGGGGGCTTACGAGCAGTACTTC. Looking up the rest from reference TRBV14 and TRBJ2-7 gives the full variable domain: EAGVTQFPSHSVIEKGQTVTLRCDPISGHDNLYWYRRVMGKEIKFLLHFVKESKQDESGMPNNRFLAERTGGTYSTLKVQPAELEDSGVYFCASSQIGQGAYEQYFGPGTRLTVT.

This clonotype appeared a single time. The chain couples TRBV2 to TRBJ2-4; D not resolved. The V end lost 7 bases, the J end lost 1 base, and 8 bases lay between the germline ends. The CDR3 length is 13 residues. Germline assignment: CDR1 SNHLY and CDR2 FYNNEI. CDR3: CASTGPAKNIQYF. The CDR3, as DNA: TGTGCCAGCACTGGACCTGCCAAAAACATTCAGTACTTC. Drawing the rest from reference TRBV2 and TRBJ2-4, the complete variable domain is EPEVTQTPSHQVTQMGQEVILRCVPISNHLYFYWYRQILGQKVEFLVSFYNNEISEKSEIFDDQFSVERPDGSNFTLKIRSTKLEDSAMYFCASTGPAKNIQYFGAGTRLSVL.

The V call is TRBV12-3 or TRBV12-4, the J call TRBJ2-2; no clear D. The CDR3 runs 15 residues. Trimming pared 7 bases from V and 7 bases from J, leaving 19 bases between. CDR3 coding DNA: TGTGCCAGCACCCCTACGTGGGGTCCGGTCGGGGAGCTGTTTTTT. It specifies CASTPTWGPVGELFF.

V is TRBV7-2 and J is TRBJ2-5, with 13 bases matching TRBD2. Germline V gene sequence: CDR1 SGHTA, CDR2 FQGNSA. This CDR3 is 16 amino acids long. The J segment lost 4 bases and the V segment lost 3 bases, leaving 5 bases of the junction unmatched. CDR3: CASSFTSGGAGETQYF. The CDR3 DNA sequence: TGTGCCAGCAGCTTTACTAGCGGGGGGGCCGGAGAGACCCAGTACTTC.